The sequence of this T cell receptor beta chain was determined in a study of shared clonotypes between healthy human individuals. To note about this clone: Its specificity is not known. Other nucleotide sequences in the sample specify the same CDR3.

Per the original methods: ImmunoSEQ only sent back junction sequences with no quality scores, so filtering was done differently. Clones were sequenced by immunoSEQ multiplex PCR, and TCRdb holds only the in-frame ones, with some missing. V, J and clone size are taken as reported in that table, and D and trimming were inferred from the DNA itself. This sample has a few million clones, with 85% to 95% found just once. Germline V gene lookup returns CDR1 SNHLY and CDR2 FYNNEI. Trimming took 6 bases from V and 3 from J, leaving 6 bases between them. CDR3 length: 12 residues. The study's findings and limits: Sequencing depth was expected to affect clonotype sharing among donors. Of the naive CD4 clonotypes, roughly 5% were shared across a few donors.

The TCR sequence derives from a man younger than 35 in good health. Some clones in this sample may be carry-over from other donors' samples. The sequencing input was naive CD4+ T cells from PBMCs. As to subset: CD45RA+ positively selected. The V and J genes are TRBV2 and TRBJ1-5; D gene ambiguous. In DNA form, the CDR3 reads TGTGCCAGCAGCAGGTCCAATCAGCCCCAGCATTTT. Its protein is CASSRSNQPQHF.